This TCR beta chain originates from a study of blood T cell repertoires in COVID-19 (dated by TCRdb to the early 2020s). The study in broad terms: The collaborator samples originated in the United States, Italy and Spain and spanned the acute and convalescent phases of COVID-19. The prospective study material was composed of cDNA or gDNA derived from T cells, B-cell-depleted T cells, or PBMCs. Deeply sampled blood TCRbeta repertoires from subjects exposed to, actively infected with, or recovered from COVID-19 were included in the dataset. The repertoires were made available in a free public database intended to serve as a resource for research on the immune response to SARS-CoV-2. Samples were obtained from the ongoing ImmuneRACE study (first 160 participants) and from 1,254 subjects provided by 6 global collaborators. The sample metadata nearly always contained a de-identified subject ID, COVID-19 status, age in years and sex. Where HLA class I and class II types were available, the types were taken from metadata supplied by the sample provider, not from assay-based typing. Broad study findings and their caveats: The amount of clinical and demographic metadata varied by source and participant and was provided uncurated.

Each collaborating institution followed its own protocols to collect whole blood in K2EDTA tubes. For TCRbeta analysis, collaborators shipped samples as frozen whole blood, isolated PBMCs, or DNA extracted from either of those sample types. This clone was seen only a few times. The antigen it recognizes is unknown. Within one base of it there is no much larger clone, and no base qualities were kept. TCRbeta CDR3 regions were amplified from genomic DNA by means of the immunoSEQ Assay, a bias-controlled multiplex PCR. The paper's data handling went like this. Within the assay, amplification of reference gene primers was used to estimate how many nucleated cells each sample contained. To quantify the absolute abundance of each unique TCRbeta CDR3 rearrangement, sequence reads were collapsed and filtered. For each sample, productive Simpson clonality was calculated as the square root of Simpson's diversity index across productive rearrangements. The immuneACCESS repertoire file appears here via TCRdb, limited to in-frame rearrangements. These files lack a portion of the clones; in checked studies, under half of the deficit traces to unresolved V genes, and the cause of the others is not known. V, J and clone size derive from that table, while D and trimming were established from the DNA sequence. The sample profile shows around 99,000 clones; 70% to 80% of them were found once. 18% of the sample comes from the top ten.

The sample comprised peripheral blood. The sequence was collected from a woman aged 80 or over with active or convalescent COVID-19.

CDR3 loop: CASSFSSGTANTGELFF. Here is the DNA: TGTGCCAGCAGCTTCTCCTCCGGGACAGCTAACACCGGGGAGCTGTTTTTT. This receptor chain uses TRBV5-4 and TRBJ2-2; 7 junctional bases match TRBD1. The CDR3, from cysteine to phenylalanine, totals 17 residues. Only the CDR3 DNA is retained, 51 bases long and in frame from the first base. V ends up 2 bases short and J 2 bases short, with an unmatched junction base count of 9. CDR1 and CDR2 are drawn from the germline V gene (reference sequence): SGHNT, YYREEE.